The sequence of this T cell receptor beta chain was determined in a study of control samples from healthy donors and cancer patients. Sequenced by immunoSEQ multiplex PCR; TCRdb stores in-frame clones only, minus some. The table records some 120,000 clones, about 92% of them present only once. Trimming at V came to 3 bases and at J to 6 bases, leaving 6 bases not matched to a gene. Germline loops: CDR1 PRHDT, CDR2 FYEKMQ (reference sequence). The CDR3 extends over 14 amino acids. The origin of this receptor is a man aged 45-65 years with head and neck cancer. The sample taken for sequencing was PBMCs. V and J are TRBV13 and TRBJ2-5; 8 bases are shared with TRBD1. DNA of the CDR3: TGTGCCAGCAGCTTCAGGGGGCGGGACAAGACCCAGTACTTC. It codes for CASSFRGRDKTQYF.